This T cell receptor (beta chain) was sequenced during a study of T cell changes during pregnancy in multiple sclerosis. The germline V gene encodes CDR1 MDHEN and CDR2 SYDVKM. CDR3 length: 15 amino acids. V was clipped by 3 bases and J by 2 bases, with 10 bases between them. TCRdb keeps only in-frame clones here, not all; method: immunoSEQ multiplex PCR. The sample contains around 75,000 clones, 89% of which appear only once. V and J are TRBV28 and TRBJ2-2, with D tentatively TRBD2 (6 bases). The clonotype originates from a female donor in good health, enrolled as a control in a pregnancy study. The starting material was peripheral blood, obtained in the first trimester of pregnancy. The CDR3 spells CASSFWRENTGELFF. The CDR3 DNA reads as TGTGCCAGCAGTTTCTGGAGGGAAAACACCGGGGAGCTGTTTTTT.